This T cell receptor (beta chain) was recorded in a study of response to subunit inactivated influenza vaccine. Study findings and constraints: The authors offered the suggestion that each seasonal influenza vaccination recruits few new T cells.

This clonotype was seen ten or more times. Its antigen is not known. MiXCR, applied by TCRdb to the RT-PCR reads, yields one record per CDR3 protein. The data hold 600,000 to 700,000 distinct CDR3 sequences, with around 13% observed a single time. The CDR3 has 15 amino acids. The V end was cut by 2 bases, the J end by 7 bases, with 17 bases between. The germline CDR1 and CDR2 sequences are MGHRA and YSYEKL. The source was PBMCs from blood, collected around 14 days before vaccination. This TCR was sampled from a man aged 45 to 65 who received an inactivated influenza vaccine. This chain connects TRBV4-1 to TRBJ1-2; D call uncertain. CDR3 bases: TGCGCCAGCAGCCAAACCCCCGGACTTGCGGGTGGCTACACCTTC. It yields the protein CASSQTPGLAGGYTF.